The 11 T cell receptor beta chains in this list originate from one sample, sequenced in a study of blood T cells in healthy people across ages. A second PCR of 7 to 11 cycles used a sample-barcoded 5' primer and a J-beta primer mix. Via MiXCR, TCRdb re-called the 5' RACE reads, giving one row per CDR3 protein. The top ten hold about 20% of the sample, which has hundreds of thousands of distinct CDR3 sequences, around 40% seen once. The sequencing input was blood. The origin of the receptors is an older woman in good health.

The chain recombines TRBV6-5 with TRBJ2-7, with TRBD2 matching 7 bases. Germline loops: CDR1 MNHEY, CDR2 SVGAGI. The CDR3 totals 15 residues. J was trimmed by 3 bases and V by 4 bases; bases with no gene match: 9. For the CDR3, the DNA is TGTGCCAGCAGTTCGCCTTTGAAGCGGGACTACGAGCAGTACTTC. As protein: CASSSPLKRDYEQYF.

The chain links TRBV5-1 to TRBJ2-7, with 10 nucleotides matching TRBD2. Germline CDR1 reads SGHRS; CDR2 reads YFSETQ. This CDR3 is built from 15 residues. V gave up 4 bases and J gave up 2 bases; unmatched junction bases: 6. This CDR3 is CASSVLAGGTYEQYF. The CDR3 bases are TGCGCCAGCAGCGTTTTAGCGGGGGGCACCTACGAGCAGTACTTC.

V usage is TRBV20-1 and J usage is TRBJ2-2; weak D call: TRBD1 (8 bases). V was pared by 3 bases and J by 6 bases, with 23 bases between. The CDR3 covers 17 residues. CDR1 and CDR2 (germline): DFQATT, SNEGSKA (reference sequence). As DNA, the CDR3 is TGCAGTGCTAGGGGACTACCGGGCAGGGGGCTGGCCGGGGAGCTGTTTTTT. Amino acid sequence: CSARGLPGRGLAGELFF.

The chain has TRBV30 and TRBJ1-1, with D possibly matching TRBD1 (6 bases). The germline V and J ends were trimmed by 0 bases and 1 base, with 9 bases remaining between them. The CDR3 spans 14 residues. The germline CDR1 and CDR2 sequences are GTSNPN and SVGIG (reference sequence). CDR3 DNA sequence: TGTGCCTGGAGTGTAGGGGGGACGAACACTGAAGCTTTCTTT. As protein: CAWSVGGTNTEAFF.

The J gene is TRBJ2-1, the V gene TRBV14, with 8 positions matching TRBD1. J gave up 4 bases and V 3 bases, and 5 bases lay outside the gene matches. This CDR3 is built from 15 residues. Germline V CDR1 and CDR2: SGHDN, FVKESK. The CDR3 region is CASSHDRGSYNEQFF. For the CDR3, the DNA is TGTGCCAGCAGCCACGACAGGGGTTCTTACAATGAGCAGTTCTTC.

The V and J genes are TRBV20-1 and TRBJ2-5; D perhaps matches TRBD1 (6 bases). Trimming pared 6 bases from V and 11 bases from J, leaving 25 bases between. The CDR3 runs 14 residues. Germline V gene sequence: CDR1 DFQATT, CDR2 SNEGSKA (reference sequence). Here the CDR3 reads CSAPPRGSLNEQYF. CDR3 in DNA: TGCAGTGCCCCCCCCAGGGGTAGCCTCAATGAGCAGTACTTC.

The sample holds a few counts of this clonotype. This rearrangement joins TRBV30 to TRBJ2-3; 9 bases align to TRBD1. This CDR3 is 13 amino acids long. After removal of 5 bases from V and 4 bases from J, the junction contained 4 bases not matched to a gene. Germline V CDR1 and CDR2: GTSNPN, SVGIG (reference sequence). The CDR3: CAWAGQGSDTQYF. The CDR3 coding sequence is TGTGCCTGGGCCGGACAGGGGTCAGATACGCAGTATTTT. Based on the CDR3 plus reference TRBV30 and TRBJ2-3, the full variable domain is SQTIHQWPATLVQPVGSPLSLECTVEGTSNPNLYWYRQAAGRGLQLLFYSVGIGQISSEVPQNLSASRPQDRQFILSSKKLLLSDSGFYLCAWAGQGSDTQYFGPGTRLTVL.

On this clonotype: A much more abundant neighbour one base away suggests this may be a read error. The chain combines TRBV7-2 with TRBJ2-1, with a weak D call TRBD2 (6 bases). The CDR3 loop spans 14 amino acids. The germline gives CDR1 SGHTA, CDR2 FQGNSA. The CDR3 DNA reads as TGTGCCGGCAGCTTAGCGTCGCTAGCGAGTGAGCAGTTCTTC. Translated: CAGSLASLASEQFF.

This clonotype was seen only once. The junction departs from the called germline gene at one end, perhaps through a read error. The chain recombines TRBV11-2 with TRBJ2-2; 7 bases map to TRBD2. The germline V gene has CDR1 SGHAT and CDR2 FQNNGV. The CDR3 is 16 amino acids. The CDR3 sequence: CASSLVLAANTGELFF. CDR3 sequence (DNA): TGCGCCAGCAGCTTAGTGCTAGCGGCGAACACCGGGGAGCTGTTTTTT.

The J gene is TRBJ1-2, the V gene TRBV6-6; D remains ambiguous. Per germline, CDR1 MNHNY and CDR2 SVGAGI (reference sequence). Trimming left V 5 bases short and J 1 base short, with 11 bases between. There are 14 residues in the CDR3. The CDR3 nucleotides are TGTGCCAGCAGTACCCTGACATTTAACTATGGCTACACCTTC. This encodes CASSTLTFNYGYTF.

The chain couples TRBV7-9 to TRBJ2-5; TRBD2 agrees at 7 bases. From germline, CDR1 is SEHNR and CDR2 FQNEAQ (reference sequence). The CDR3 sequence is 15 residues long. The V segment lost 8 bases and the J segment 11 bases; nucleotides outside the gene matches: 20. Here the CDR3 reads CASVRAGDFSYEQYF. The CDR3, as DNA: TGTGCCAGCGTAAGGGCGGGAGATTTTAGCTATGAGCAGTACTTC.